This record looks at one T cell receptor (beta chain) sequence and its context. The antigen is not known. These data belong to a study of T cell responses to AZD1222 COVID-19 vaccine. TCRdb's table, derived via immunoSEQ multiplex PCR, lists solely in-frame clones and lacks some. The sample includes about 130,000 clones, over 90% of them seen just once. Germline V gives CDR1 KGHSH, CDR2 LQKENI. J gave up 1 base and V 4 bases, and 5 bases lay outside the gene matches. The CDR3 consists of 16 residues. Study-level findings and limits: Clonal diversity was possibly underestimated; the donors were predominantly white British and more often female. AZD1222 recipients seropositive at baseline numbered only 5 or 6.

The sequencing here drew on peripheral blood, taken on day 0 of AZD1222 vaccination. The V and J genes are TRBV18 and TRBJ1-3, with 9 nucleotides matching TRBD1. The clonotype comes from an adult in good health. CDR3 coding DNA: TGTGCCAGCTCACGGCCCGGGACAGGGTCTGGAAACACCATATATTTT. Amino acid sequence: CASSRPGTGSGNTIYF. Drawing the rest from reference TRBV18 and TRBJ1-3, the complete variable domain is NAGVMQNPRHLVRRRGQEARLRCSPMKGHSHVYWYRQLPEEGLKFMVYLQKENIIDESGMPKERFSAEFPKEGPSILRIQQVVRGDSAAYFCASSRPGTGSGNTIYFGEGSWLTVV.